The 23 T cell receptor beta chains listed next were all sequenced from one sample in a study of cytomegalovirus exposure and HLA in healthy donors. Measured with immunoSEQ multiplex PCR; TCRdb has only the in-frame clones, and not every one. The table has about 220,000 clones, around nine tenths seen once. The sequencing input was PBMCs. The receptors stem from a woman younger than 30 in good health and CMV-seronegative.

The V gene is TRBV7-2, the J gene TRBJ2-1, with D possibly being TRBD2 (5 bases). Trimming took 1 base from V and 6 from J, leaving 16 bases between them. This CDR3 has 16 amino acids. Germline CDR1 is SGHTA and CDR2 is FQGNSA. The CDR3 DNA sequence: TGTGCCAGCAGCTTAGTAAGTAGCGCCGCCGGCAATGAGCAGTTCTTC. Its translation is CASSLVSSAAGNEQFF.

The V and J genes are TRBV27 and TRBJ2-1, with 12 positions matching TRBD2. The CDR3 consists of 16 residues. The germline CDR1 and CDR2 sequences are MNHEY and SMNVEV (reference sequence). The ends lost 2 bases at V and 10 bases at J; junction bases unmatched: 9. The DNA for the CDR3 is TGTGCCAGCAGTTTAGGCCGACTAGCGGGAGAAGGCGAGCAGTTCTTC. Amino acid sequence: CASSLGRLAGEGEQFF.

This clone was seen just once. The V call is TRBV7-8, the J call TRBJ2-5, with TRBD1 as a possible D gene (6 bases). The CDR3 runs to 15 residues. In germline, CDR1 is SGHVS, CDR2 FQNEAQ. The V gene lost 3 bases and the J gene lost 3 bases, with 14 bases spanning the gap. CDR3 nucleotide sequence: TGTGCCAGCAGCTTCTGGACAGCTGAAAAAGAGACCCAGTACTTC. Its protein product is CASSFWTAEKETQYF.

The chain recombines TRBV6-5 with TRBJ2-3; D gene unclear. The ends were cut back, 6 bases at V and 4 bases at J, with 5 bases in the middle. Germline CDR1 reads MNHEY; CDR2 reads SVGAGI. This CDR3 region has 11 residues. The CDR3 protein is CASRIADTQYF. The CDR3 nucleotides read TGTGCCAGCAGGATAGCAGATACGCAGTATTTT.

The chain employs TRBV6-4 and TRBJ1-2, with D maybe TRBD1 (5 bases). V lost 8 bases and J lost 5, with 12 bases in between. Looked up from germline, CDR1 is MRHNA and CDR2 is SNTAGT. The length of the CDR3 is 12 residues. Here the CDR3 reads CASSTEGYGYTF. DNA for the CDR3: TGTGCCAGCTCCACGGAGGGGTATGGCTACACCTTC.

The chain has TRBV7-2 and TRBJ1-5; no firm D call. The CDR3 spans 13 residues. Trimming removed 2 bases from V and 6 bases from J, with 8 bases in between. The V gene's germline CDR1 is SGHTA and CDR2 FQGNSA. The CDR3 nucleotides read TGTGCCAGCAGCTTAATTGTAGCTCAGCCCCAGCATTTT. Amino acids: CASSLIVAQPQHF. Variable domain in full (rest from reference TRBV7-2 and TRBJ1-5): GAGVSQSPSNKVTEKGKDVELRCDPISGHTALYWYRQSLGQGLEFLIYFQGNSAPDKSGLPSDRFSAERTGGSVSTLTIQRTQQEDSAVYLCASSLIVAQPQHFGDGTRLSIL.

This clone was counted a single time. The chain uses TRBV15 and TRBJ2-7, with D possibly matching TRBD2 (6 bases). There are 14 residues in the CDR3. Germline-derived CDR1 and CDR2 are LNHNV and YYDKDF (reference sequence). Trimming left V 1 base short and J 2 bases short, with 9 bases between. The CDR3 here is CATSRGRGTYEQYF. CDR3 nucleotide sequence: TGTGCCACCAGCAGAGGACGCGGGACCTACGAGCAGTACTTC.

The chain employs TRBV6-5 and TRBJ2-1, with D tentatively TRBD1 (5 bases). The germline V and J ends were trimmed by 7 bases and 7 bases, with 14 bases remaining between them. The CDR3 length is 13 residues. CDR1 MNHEY and CDR2 SVGAGI come from the germline V gene. The CDR3 is CASIGHLPNEQFF. The CDR3 region has the DNA TGTGCCAGCATCGGACATCTCCCGAATGAGCAGTTCTTC.

The V call is TRBV11-2, the J call TRBJ2-1, with 10 positions matching TRBD2. Per germline, CDR1 SGHAT and CDR2 FQNNGV. This CDR3 is 18 amino acids long. Germline trimming cut 2 bases from V and 1 base from J; bases unmatched to any gene: 8. The CDR3 here is CASSLNGLAGVSYNEQFF. CDR3 in DNA: TGTGCCAGCAGCTTAAACGGCCTAGCGGGAGTTTCCTACAATGAGCAGTTCTTC. Drawing the rest from reference TRBV11-2 and TRBJ2-1, the complete variable domain is EAGVAQSPRYKIIEKRQSVAFWCNPISGHATLYWYQQILGQGPKLLIQFQNNGVVDDSQLPKDRFSAERLKGVDSTLKIQPAKLEDSAVYLCASSLNGLAGVSYNEQFFGPGTRLTVL.

This rearrangement joins TRBV25-1 to TRBJ1-2; D not certain. The CDR3 covers 15 residues. Germline CDR1 and CDR2: MGHDK and SYGVNS. The germline V and J ends were trimmed by 5 bases and 7 bases, with 20 bases remaining between them. The CDR3 region is CASSKTGSTPGGYTF. CDR3 DNA sequence: TGTGCCAGCAGTAAAACCGGGTCAACGCCGGGTGGCTACACCTTC.

This sequence joins TRBV5-1 and TRBJ1-3; no reliable D call. This CDR3 contains 15 residues. Trimming took off 0 bases at V and 4 bases at J, with 11 bases between the two ends. Germline CDR1 reads SGHRS; CDR2 reads YFSETQ. CDR3 sequence: CASSLGQKGGNTIYF. In DNA form, the CDR3 reads TGCGCCAGCAGCTTGGGACAAAAAGGCGGAAACACCATATATTTT.

CDR3 sequence: CASSSAEHIPYEQYF. The CDR3 coding sequence is TGCGCCAGCAGCTCGGCGGAGCACATCCCCTACGAGCAGTACTTC. The J gene is TRBJ2-7, the V gene TRBV5-1; no clear D gene. Germline loops: CDR1 SGHRS, CDR2 YFSETQ. Between the trimmed V and J ends, which lost 3 bases and 2 bases, there was a span of 15 bases. CDR3 size: 15 residues. Variable domain in full (rest from reference TRBV5-1 and TRBJ2-7): KAGVTQTPRYLIKTRGQQVTLSCSPISGHRSVSWYQQTPGQGLQFLFEYFSETQRNKGNFPGRFSGRQFSNSRSEMNVSTLELGDSALYLCASSSAEHIPYEQYFGPGTRLTVT.

The genes are TRBV5-6 and TRBJ1-1, with D possibly being TRBD1 (6 bases). Trimming removed 1 base from V and 3 bases from J, with 13 bases in between. CDR1 is SGHDT and CDR2 is YYEEEE in the germline V gene. This CDR3 is built from 15 residues. The CDR3, as DNA: TGTGCCAGCAGCTTGACAGGGTCCGGGGACACTGAAGCTTTCTTT. Its translation: CASSLTGSGDTEAFF.

The chain couples TRBV30 to TRBJ2-3; 9 bases match TRBD1. This CDR3 is 15 amino acids long. After removal of 4 bases from V and 2 bases from J, the junction contained 7 bases not matched to a gene. Germline V lookup: CDR1 GTSNPN, CDR2 SVGIG (reference sequence). CDR3 in DNA: TGTGCCTGGAAGGGACAGGGATTATTCACAGATACGCAGTATTTT. Translating it yields CAWKGQGLFTDTQYF. The full variable domain, in which reference TRBV30 and TRBJ2-3 provide the parts outside the CDR3, is SQTIHQWPATLVQPVGSPLSLECTVEGTSNPNLYWYRQAAGRGLQLLFYSVGIGQISSEVPQNLSASRPQDRQFILSSKKLLLSDSGFYLCAWKGQGLFTDTQYFGPGTRLTVL.

This clone was seen just once. The gene calls are TRBV30 and TRBJ1-1; weak D call: TRBD1 (5 bases). V was trimmed by 3 bases and J by 6 bases, leaving 11 bases between them. The CDR3 is 12 amino acids. The germline gives CDR1 GTSNPN, CDR2 SVGIG (reference sequence). CDR3 nucleotides: TGTGCCTGGAGGGGGGGGAGGGCTGAAGCTTTCTTT. Translation: CAWRGGRAEAFF.

The CDR3, as DNA: TGTGCCAGCAGTGGGACAGGGGCCAACTATGGCTACACCTTC. This encodes CASSGTGANYGYTF. The J gene is TRBJ1-2, the V gene TRBV27; 10 bases are shared with TRBD1. This CDR3 is 14 amino acids long. Germline V gives CDR1 MNHEY, CDR2 SMNVEV (reference sequence). The junction had 2 bases not matched to a gene; V was cut back by 5 bases and J by 2 bases.

V and J are TRBV19 and TRBJ2-7; 7 bases are shared with TRBD1. This CDR3 spans 14 amino acids. Germline lookup yields CDR1 LNHDA and CDR2 SQIVND (reference sequence). V lost 6 bases and J lost 2; bases outside the gene matches: 7. The CDR3: CASRRQGGAYEQYF. As DNA, the CDR3 is TGTGCCAGTAGACGACAGGGTGGTGCCTACGAGCAGTACTTC.

This clone was found once. This chain connects TRBV27 to TRBJ2-1, with TRBD2 matching over 7 bases. Germline values: CDR1 MNHEY, CDR2 SMNVEV (reference sequence). There are 14 residues in the CDR3. V lost 3 bases to trimming and J lost 7 bases; unmatched junction nucleotides: 6. The CDR3 region is CASSFRRERNEQFF. As DNA, the CDR3 is TGTGCCAGCAGTTTCAGGCGGGAGCGGAATGAGCAGTTCTTC.

The rearrangement uses TRBV5-6 and TRBJ2-1, with D tentatively TRBD2 (5 bases). V lost 1 base, J lost 0 bases, and 17 bases lay in between. The CDR3 has 18 amino acids. The germline CDR1 and CDR2 sequences are SGHDT and YYEEEE. The CDR3 DNA sequence: TGTGCCAGCAGCTTGACACCCGGAGGACCCAGCTCCTACAATGAGCAGTTCTTC. Protein: CASSLTPGGPSSYNEQFF.

CDR3 sequence: CASRRTVREGYYEQYF. CDR3 coding DNA: TGTGCCAGCAGAAGGACCGTGCGGGAAGGGTACTACGAGCAGTACTTC. The chain couples TRBV7-2 to TRBJ2-7; D is possibly TRBD2 (6 bases). Trimming pared 6 bases from V and 3 bases from J, leaving 21 bases between. The CDR3 covers 16 residues. Germline V gene data show CDR1 as SGHTA and CDR2 as FQGNSA.

V usage is TRBV7-9 and J usage is TRBJ1-1; perhaps TRBD1 as D (6 bases). The CDR3 loop spans 15 amino acids. V was cut by 4 bases and J by 1 base, with 13 bases left in between. CDR1 is SEHNR and CDR2 is FQNEAQ in the germline V gene (reference sequence). The CDR3 is CASSSNRAANTEAFF. The DNA for the CDR3 is TGTGCCAGCAGCTCGAACAGGGCGGCGAACACTGAAGCTTTCTTT.

This clone was seen a single time. The rearrangement links TRBV5-1 to TRBJ2-1; D may be TRBD2 (6 bases). From germline, CDR1 is SGHRS and CDR2 YFSETQ. The CDR3 sequence is 14 residues long. V lost 0 bases, J lost 10 bases, and 14 bases lay in between. CDR3 in DNA: TGCGCCAGCAGCTTGGAAGGACTATGGGGCGAGCAGTTCTTC. This codes for CASSLEGLWGEQFF.

This chain links TRBV21-1 with TRBJ2-7; the DNA was not used to check the table's D call, TRBD2. TRBV21-1 is termed a pseudogene. The CDR3 is 17 amino acids. CDR3 nucleotides: TGTGCCAGCAGCACCCCCAGGTTGGAGGGAGCTCGCTACGAGCAGTACTTC. Translation: CASSTPRLEGARYEQYF.